This T cell receptor (beta chain) was sequenced in a study of Ad26.COV2.S vaccination and SARS-CoV-2 variants (dated by TCRdb to about 2021). In the study overall: Donors in the vaccine arm were drawn from COV1001, a multicentre, randomized, double-blind, placebo-controlled phase I-IIa trial testing Ad26.COV2.S in healthy adults. The TCR-sequenced set comprised approximately 32 samples: some 20 Ad26.COV2.S vaccine recipients, 5 placebo recipients and 8 SARS-CoV-2 convalescent individuals. Investigators did not know the trial group allocation while performing experiments and assessing outcomes. Ad26.COV2.S was administered intramuscularly at a dose of 5x10^10 or 1x10^11 viral particles, either as one shot or as two shots given 56 days apart. Trial participants were randomized into five groups of five: low-dose or high-dose Ad26.COV2.S given once or twice, or placebo on both occasions. TCRbeta repertoire sequencing served as the tool for gauging how specific and how broad the SARS-CoV-2-reactive T cell receptors were following Ad26.COV2.S vaccination. General conclusions and limits of the study: The study was not powered for comparison of responses between vaccine doses or regimens. After vaccination, spike-specific CD8+ and CD4+ T cell responses were reported to show substantial breadth. Higher spike-specific TCR breadth was observed in Ad26.COV2.S recipients than in placebo recipients (P = 0.0014). Comparable non-spike TCR breadth was observed between vaccine and placebo recipients, consistent with only spike being contained in the vaccine. The authors noted that total T cell responses may have been underestimated by the TCR breadth and depth analyses.

Per the publication, the treatment or condition label means: 15 to 20 received Ad26.COV2.S at low or high dose, single or two shots; 5 received placebo; per-sample allocation not given. Repertoires of vaccine and placebo recipients were sequenced from samples taken on day 63 after the first injection. In Cohort 1b, some 25 adults aged 18-55 years were enrolled at a single site in Boston, USA, between 29 July and 7 August 2020. Ad26.COV2.S was a replication-incompetent adenovirus type 26 vector that expressed a prefusion-stabilized SARS-CoV-2 spike protein derived from the original Wuhan strain. Comment on this clone: Its antigen is still unknown. Base qualities are missing; no much larger clone stands one base away.

TCRbeta CDR3 regions were sequenced with the immunoSEQ Assay. After extraction, genomic DNA underwent amplification by bias-controlled multiplex PCR, followed by high-throughput sequencing. On the study's bioinformatics: To quantify the absolute abundance of every unique TCRbeta CDR3 region, sequences were collapsed and filtered. Usable DNA was measured by amplifying reference genes present in all nucleated cells, and TCRbeta template counts were normalized to that usable DNA to estimate T cell fraction. Repertoire TCRs were annotated as SARS-CoV-2-specific by exact matching of V gene, CDR3 amino acid sequence and J gene to a known reactive TCR set. The reference SARS-CoV-2 TCR set was derived from MIRA and filtered for enrichment in COVID-19-positive ImmuneCODE repertoires, a step that removed public or cross-reactive TCRs. Using the MIRA antigens, annotated TCRs were further analysed by specific ORF or by position within an ORF. Depth was the summed frequency of annotated unique rearrangements, while breadth was defined as annotated unique rearrangements over total unique productive rearrangements. TCR breadth was compared between groups using two-sided Wilcoxon rank-sum tests. As stored in TCRdb, this immuneACCESS dataset retains in-frame rearrangements with V and J assigned. A fraction of the clones does not appear; measured against another copy, unresolved V genes explain less than half of the discrepancy, and the remainder lacks a known reason. V and J calls and clone size are copied from that table; D and trimming were computed from the DNA. For this sample the table gives 300,000 to 350,000 clones, of which 70% to 90% were detected only once. The biggest ten clones account for around 2% of the sample.

Sequencing used peripheral blood, obtained in a trial of Ad26.COV2.S vaccine versus placebo. The receptor's source is a person aged 18-60 years who received the Ad26.COV2.S COVID-19 vaccine or a placebo.

The CDR3 loop reads CSVEVQGAVYGYTF. The nucleotides are TGCAGCGTTGAGGTACAGGGGGCGGTCTATGGCTACACCTTC. The sequence is built from TRBV29-1 and TRBJ1-2; the central 9 bases match TRBD1. The cysteine opens and the phenylalanine closes a CDR3 of 14 amino acids. The entry retains the CDR3 DNA only, 42 bases that are in frame from base 1. CDR1 SQVTM and CDR2 ANQGSEA are derived from the germline V gene. Trimming leaves V shorter by 3 bases and J shorter by 4 bases, with the junction holding 6 bases beyond the gene matches.